This TCR beta chain appears in the sequencing data of a study of blood T cell repertoires in COVID-19. Study summary: There were acute and convalescent COVID-19 samples, and they came from the United States, Italy and Spain.

V was trimmed by 6 bases and J by 2 bases, leaving 5 bases between them. The CDR3 totals 11 residues. In germline, CDR1 is MNHEY, CDR2 SVGEGT. Authors' data handling: Reference gene primers were amplified, and this amplification served to estimate nucleated cell counts. TCRdb's copy holds only in-frame clones and misses some; the assay was immunoSEQ multiplex PCR. From that table come the V and J calls and clone size; the DNA was used to work out D and trimming. The data hold tens of thousands of clones, with 88% observed a single time. This TCR was sampled from a man aged 45 to 65 with active COVID-19. The J gene is TRBJ2-7, the V gene TRBV6-2 or TRBV6-3; no clear D gene. Sequencing input: peripheral blood. CDR3 sequence reads: CASSHTYEQYF. The CDR3 nucleotides are TGTGCCAGCAGCCATACCTACGAGCAGTACTTC.